Following are 4 T cell receptor beta chains from one sample sequenced in a study of beta chain features in type 1 diabetes. The study, taken as a whole, reports: Moderately but significantly shorter TCRB CDR3s were found in Type 1 diabetes patients in all four CD4+ subsets.

Every bit of the isolated RNA underwent reverse transcription, so sequencing read expressed TCRB transcripts. Assay: immunoSEQ multiplex PCR; the TCRdb copy retains only in-frame clones and omits some. The data show roughly 180,000 clones, approximately 8% seen once. Their antigens remain unidentified. The sample consisted of central memory CD4+ T cells from blood. Source of these receptors: a man between 18 and 35 years old with type 1 diabetes.

This clone came up many times. The chain employs TRBV28 and TRBJ2-7; TRBD2 is a possible D gene (6 bases). CDR3 length: 13 residues. Trimming took 6 bases from V and 5 from J, leaving 14 bases between them. Per germline, CDR1 MDHEN and CDR2 SYDVKM. The CDR3 nucleotides read TGTGCCAGCAGACTCTGGGGGGTCGACGAGCAGTACTTC. As protein: CASRLWGVDEQYF.

V gene TRBV7-2 combines with J gene TRBJ2-1; D is undetermined. Trimming took off 0 bases at V and 5 bases at J, with 14 bases between the two ends. This CDR3 has 16 residues. The germline CDR1 and CDR2 sequences are SGHTA and FQGNSA. The CDR3 DNA is TGTGCCAGCAGCTTAGCGCGGATTAGCAGAAACAATGAGCAGTTCTTC. Its protein product is CASSLARISRNNEQFF. The entire variable domain, with the rest obtained from reference TRBV7-2 and TRBJ2-1, is as follows: GAGVSQSPSNKVTEKGKDVELRCDPISGHTALYWYRQSLGQGLEFLIYFQGNSAPDKSGLPSDRFSAERTGGSVSTLTIQRTQQEDSAVYLCASSLARISRNNEQFFGPGTRLTVL.

This clone was counted a few times. The gene calls are TRBV4-3 and TRBJ1-1, with D tentatively TRBD1 (5 bases). CDR3 length: 13 amino acids. Germline V lookup: CDR1 LGHNA, CDR2 YSLEER. The V end lost 0 bases, the J end lost 11 bases, and 13 bases lay between the germline ends. The CDR3, as DNA: TGCGCCAGCAGCCAAGATAACGGGGGGAGCGCTTTCTTT. Amino acids: CASSQDNGGSAFF.

This clone came up a few times. The J gene is TRBJ2-5, the V gene TRBV9; 8 nucleotides agree with TRBD1. V was pared by 4 bases and J by 2 bases, with 7 bases of the junction left unmatched. The CDR3 is 15 amino acids. Germline CDR1 SGDLS, CDR2 YYNGEE. The CDR3 region is CASSPGQGPQETQYF. The CDR3 nucleotides read TGTGCCAGCAGCCCTGGACAGGGCCCTCAAGAGACCCAGTACTTC. The complete variable domain, with remaining parts taken from reference TRBV9 and TRBJ2-5, reads DSGVTQTPKHLITATGQRVTLRCSPRSGDLSVYWYQQSLDQGLQFLIQYYNGEERAKGNILERFSAQQFPDLHSELNLSSLELGDSALYFCASSPGQGPQETQYFGPGTRLLVL.